Included here is one TCR beta chain sequence, with context. The antigen is not known. Per the germline V gene, CDR1 is DFQATT and CDR2 is SNEGSKA (reference sequence). The CDR3 extends over 12 amino acids. Each TRB cDNA library was prepared by 5' RACE (with UMI labels). One entry per CDR3 protein, without DNA, is what TCRdb gives after re-calling the 5' RACE reads. The table counts around 95,000 distinct CDR3 sequences; approximately 1% lies in the top ten. The sample comes from a study of CXCR3-negative and CXCR3-positive naive CD8 T cells. As for the study in general: The dataset comprises 110 million to 150 million TRB reads in total, with about 1.5 +/- 0.3 million reads per library.

Points from the study as a whole: Diversity in memory CD8+ cells fell much lower than the comparably high levels seen in both naive subsets. Compared with CXCR3-negative naive cells, CXCR3-positive naive cells showed more hydrophobic TRB CDR3s.

V gene TRBV20-1 combines with J gene TRBJ1-3; TCRdb gives TRBD1 as the D gene, but with no DNA this cannot be confirmed. This TCR came from a human donor in good health. Some clones in this sample may be carry-over from other donors' samples. Sample: naive CXCR3+ CD8+ T cells from blood. The subset is: CD45RO-CCR7+CD27+CD95- naive CD8+ T cells expressing CXCR3 (TNR3+). The CDR3 loop is CSALDRGDTIYF.